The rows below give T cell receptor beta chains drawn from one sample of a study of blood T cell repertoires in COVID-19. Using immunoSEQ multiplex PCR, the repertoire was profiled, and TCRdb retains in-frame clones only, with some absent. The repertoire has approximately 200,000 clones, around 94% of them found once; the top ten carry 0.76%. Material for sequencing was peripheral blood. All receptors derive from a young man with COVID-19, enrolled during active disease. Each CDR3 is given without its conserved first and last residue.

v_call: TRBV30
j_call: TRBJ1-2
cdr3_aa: AWSIGGEGYT

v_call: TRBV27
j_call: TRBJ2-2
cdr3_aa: ASSLAGDNTGELF

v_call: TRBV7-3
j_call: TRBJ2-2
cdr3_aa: ASSRNPPISGGNGELF

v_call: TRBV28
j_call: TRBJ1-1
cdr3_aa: ASSRGQGSEAF

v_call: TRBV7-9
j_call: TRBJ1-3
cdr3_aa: ASSHDDRVSGNTIY

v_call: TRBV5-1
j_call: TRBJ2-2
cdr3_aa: ASSVDRGNTGELF

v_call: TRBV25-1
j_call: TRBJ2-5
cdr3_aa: ASSRGSGGYQETQY

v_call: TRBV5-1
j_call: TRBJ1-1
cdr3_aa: ASKWERNTEAF

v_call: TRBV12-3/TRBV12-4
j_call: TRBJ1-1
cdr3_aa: ASSFSREAF

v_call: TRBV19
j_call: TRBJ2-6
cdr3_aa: ASGQGAYGANVLT

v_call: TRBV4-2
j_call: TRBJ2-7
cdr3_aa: ASSQGEPASAYEQY

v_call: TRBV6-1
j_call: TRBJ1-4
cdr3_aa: ASSEGVRANEKLF

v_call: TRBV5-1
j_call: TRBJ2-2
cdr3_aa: ASSLFSRQGNTGELF

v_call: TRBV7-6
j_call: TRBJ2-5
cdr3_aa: ASSAGPLETQY

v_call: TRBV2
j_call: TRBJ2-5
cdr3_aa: ASSDWGSEETQY

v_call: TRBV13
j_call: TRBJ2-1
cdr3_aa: ASSSGQGDRIVSEQF

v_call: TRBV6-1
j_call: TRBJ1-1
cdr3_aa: ASSEGGTQNTEAF

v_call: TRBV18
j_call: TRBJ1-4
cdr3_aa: ASSPTVTGGNEKLF

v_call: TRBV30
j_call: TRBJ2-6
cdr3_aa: AWIEGSGSGANVLT